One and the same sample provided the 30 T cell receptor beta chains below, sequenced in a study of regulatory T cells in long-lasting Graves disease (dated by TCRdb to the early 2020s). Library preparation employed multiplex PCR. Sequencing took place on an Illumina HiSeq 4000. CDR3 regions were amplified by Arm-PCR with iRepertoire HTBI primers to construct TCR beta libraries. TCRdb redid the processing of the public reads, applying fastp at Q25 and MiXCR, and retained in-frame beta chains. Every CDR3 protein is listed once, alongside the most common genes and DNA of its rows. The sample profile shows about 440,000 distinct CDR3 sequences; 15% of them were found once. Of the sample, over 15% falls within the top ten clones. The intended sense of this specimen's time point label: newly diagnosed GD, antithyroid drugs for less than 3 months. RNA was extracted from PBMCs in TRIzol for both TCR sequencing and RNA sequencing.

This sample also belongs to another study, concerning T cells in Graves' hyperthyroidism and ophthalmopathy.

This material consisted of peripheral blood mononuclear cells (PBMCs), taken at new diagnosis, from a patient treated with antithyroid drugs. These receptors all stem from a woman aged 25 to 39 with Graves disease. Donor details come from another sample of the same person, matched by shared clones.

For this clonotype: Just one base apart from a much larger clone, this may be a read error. CDR3 sequence reads: CASSHYLSRDQETQYF. In nucleotides, the CDR3 is TGTGCCAGCAGCCACTATCTCTCTAGGGACCAAGAGACCCAGTACTTC. The chain couples TRBV7-8 to TRBJ2-5, with D unresolved. Trimming shortened V by 5 bases and J by 0 bases, and 16 bases separated the two germline ends. CDR3 size: 16 residues. The germline gives CDR1 SGHVS, CDR2 FQNEAQ.

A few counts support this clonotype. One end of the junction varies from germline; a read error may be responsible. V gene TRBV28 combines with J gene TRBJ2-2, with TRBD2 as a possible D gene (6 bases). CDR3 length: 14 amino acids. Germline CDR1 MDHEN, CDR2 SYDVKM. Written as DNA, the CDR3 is TGTACCAGCATTTGGCGAGGGAGGACCGGGGAGCTGTTTTTT. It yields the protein CTSIWRGRTGELFF. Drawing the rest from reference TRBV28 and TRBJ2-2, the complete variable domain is DVKVTQSSRYLVKRTGEKVFLECVQDMDHENMFWYRQDPGLGLRLIYFSYDVKMKEKGDIPEGYSVSREKKERFSLILESASTNQTSMYLCTSIWRGRTGELFFGEGSRLTVL.

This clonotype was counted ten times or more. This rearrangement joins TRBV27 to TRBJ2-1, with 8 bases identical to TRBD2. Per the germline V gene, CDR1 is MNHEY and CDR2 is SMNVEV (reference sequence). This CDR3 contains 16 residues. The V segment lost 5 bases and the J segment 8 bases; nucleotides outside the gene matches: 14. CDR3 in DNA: TGTGCCAGCAGTCCCCTTTTCCGGGAGGGCAGGGATGAGCAGTTCTTC. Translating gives CASSPLFREGRDEQFF.

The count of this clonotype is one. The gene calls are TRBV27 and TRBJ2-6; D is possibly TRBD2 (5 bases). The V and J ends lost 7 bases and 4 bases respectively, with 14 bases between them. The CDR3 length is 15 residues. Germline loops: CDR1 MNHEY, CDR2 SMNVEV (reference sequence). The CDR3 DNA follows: TGTGCCAGCACGACTACCTGGGCAGGGGCCAACGTCCTGACTTTC. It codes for CASTTTWAGANVLTF. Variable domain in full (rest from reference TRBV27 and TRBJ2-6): EAQVTQNPRYLITVTGKKLTVTCSQNMNHEYMSWYRQDPGLGLRQIYYSMNVEVTDKGDVPEGYKVSRKEKRNFPLILESPSPNQTSLYFCASTTTWAGANVLTFGAGSRLTVL.

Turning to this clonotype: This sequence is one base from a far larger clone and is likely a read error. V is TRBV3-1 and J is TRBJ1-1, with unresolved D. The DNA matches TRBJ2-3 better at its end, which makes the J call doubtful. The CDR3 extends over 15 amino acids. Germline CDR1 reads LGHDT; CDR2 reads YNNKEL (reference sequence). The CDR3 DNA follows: TGTACCAGCAGCCAAGATGGCGGTAGCACAGATACGCAGTATTTT. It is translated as CTSSQDGGSTDTQYF.

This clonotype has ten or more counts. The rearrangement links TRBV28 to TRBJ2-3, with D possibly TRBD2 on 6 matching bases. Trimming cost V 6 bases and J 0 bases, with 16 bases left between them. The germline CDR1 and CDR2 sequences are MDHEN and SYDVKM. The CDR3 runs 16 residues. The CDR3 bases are TGTGCCAGCAGCCGAGGACTACCCTCTAGCACAGATACGCAGTATTTT. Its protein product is CASSRGLPSSTDTQYF. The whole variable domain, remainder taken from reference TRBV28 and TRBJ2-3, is DVKVTQSSRYLVKRTGEKVFLECVQDMDHENMFWYRQDPGLGLRLIYFSYDVKMKEKGDIPEGYSVSREKKERFSLILESASTNQTSMYLCASSRGLPSSTDTQYFGPGTRLTVL.

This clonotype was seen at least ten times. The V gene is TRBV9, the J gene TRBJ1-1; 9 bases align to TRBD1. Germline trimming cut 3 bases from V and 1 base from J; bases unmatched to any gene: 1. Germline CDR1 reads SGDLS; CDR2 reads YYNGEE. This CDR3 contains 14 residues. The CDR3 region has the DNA TGTGCCAGCAGCGCGACAGGGGGGAACACTGAAGCTTTCTTT. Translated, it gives CASSATGGNTEAFF.

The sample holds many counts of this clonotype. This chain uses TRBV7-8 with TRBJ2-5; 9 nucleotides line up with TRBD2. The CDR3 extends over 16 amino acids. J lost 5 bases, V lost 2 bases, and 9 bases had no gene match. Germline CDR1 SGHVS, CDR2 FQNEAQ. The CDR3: CASSLTSGRSLETQYF. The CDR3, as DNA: TGTGCCAGCAGCTTAACCAGCGGGAGGTCTCTGGAGACCCAGTACTTC.

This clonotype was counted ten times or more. The CDR3 DNA is TGTGCCTGGAGTGTACCGGGCGGGAGGGCCCAGGAGCAGTTCTTC. Translated, it gives CAWSVPGGRAQEQFF. This sequence joins TRBV30 and TRBJ2-1, with 9 bases matching TRBD2. Germline V gene sequence: CDR1 GTSNPN, CDR2 SVGIG (reference sequence). With V trimmed by 0 bases and J by 10 bases, 10 bases remained unmatched. The CDR3 contains 15 residues.

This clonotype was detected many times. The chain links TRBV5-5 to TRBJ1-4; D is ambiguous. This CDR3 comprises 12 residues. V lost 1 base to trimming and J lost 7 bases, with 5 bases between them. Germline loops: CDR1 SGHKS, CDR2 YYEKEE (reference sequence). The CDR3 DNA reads TGTGCCAGCAGCTTGCCACCTGAAAAACTGTTTTTT. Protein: CASSLPPEKLFF.

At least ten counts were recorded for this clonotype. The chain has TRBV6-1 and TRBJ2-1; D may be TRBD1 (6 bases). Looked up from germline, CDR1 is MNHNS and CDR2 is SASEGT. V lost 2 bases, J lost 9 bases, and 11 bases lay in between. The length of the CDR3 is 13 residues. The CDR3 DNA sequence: TGTGCCAGCAGTGAACTGGCCAGGGGTGAGCAGTTCTTC. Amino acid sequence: CASSELARGEQFF.

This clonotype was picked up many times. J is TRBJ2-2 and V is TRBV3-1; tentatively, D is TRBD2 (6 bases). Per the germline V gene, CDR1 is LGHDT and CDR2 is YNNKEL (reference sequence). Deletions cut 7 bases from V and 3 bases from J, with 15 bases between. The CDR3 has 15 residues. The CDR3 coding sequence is TGTGCCAGCATTCAGGGAGGCCAGGACACCGGGGAGCTGTTTTTT. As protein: CASIQGGQDTGELFF.

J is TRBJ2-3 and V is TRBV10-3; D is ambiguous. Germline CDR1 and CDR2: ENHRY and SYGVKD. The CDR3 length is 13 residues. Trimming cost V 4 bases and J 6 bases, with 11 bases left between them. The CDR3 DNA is TGTGCCATCAGTGGGCGGAGAGAGGATACGCAGTATTTT. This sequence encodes CAISGRREDTQYF.

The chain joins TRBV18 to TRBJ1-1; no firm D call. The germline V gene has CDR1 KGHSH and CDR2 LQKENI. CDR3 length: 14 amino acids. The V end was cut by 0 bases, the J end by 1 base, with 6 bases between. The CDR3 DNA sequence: TGTGCCAGCTCACCACCCAGTGCGAACACTGAAGCTTTCTTT. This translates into CASSPPSANTEAFF.

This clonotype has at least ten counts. The CDR3 DNA is TGTGCCAGCAGTTTATTCGGCGGGAGCTCCTACAATGAGCAGTTCTTC. This translates into CASSLFGGSSYNEQFF. V is TRBV11-2 and J is TRBJ2-1; 7 nucleotides line up with TRBD2. This CDR3 has 16 amino acids. Germline CDR1 reads SGHAT; CDR2 reads FQNNGV. J lost 0 bases, V lost 6 bases, and 8 bases had no gene match.

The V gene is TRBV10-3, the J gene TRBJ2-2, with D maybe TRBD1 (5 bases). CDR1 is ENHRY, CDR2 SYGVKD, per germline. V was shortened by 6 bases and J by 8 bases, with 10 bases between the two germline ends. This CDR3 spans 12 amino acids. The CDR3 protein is CAISAGNGELFF. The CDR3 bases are TGTGCCATCAGCGCAGGGAATGGGGAGCTGTTTTTT.

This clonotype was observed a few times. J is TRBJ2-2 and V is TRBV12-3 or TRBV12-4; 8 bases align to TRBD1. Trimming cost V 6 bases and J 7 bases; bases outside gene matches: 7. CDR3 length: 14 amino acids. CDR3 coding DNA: TGTGCCAGCAGCCGAGGACAGGGCATCGGGGAGCTGTTTTTT. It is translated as CASSRGQGIGELFF.

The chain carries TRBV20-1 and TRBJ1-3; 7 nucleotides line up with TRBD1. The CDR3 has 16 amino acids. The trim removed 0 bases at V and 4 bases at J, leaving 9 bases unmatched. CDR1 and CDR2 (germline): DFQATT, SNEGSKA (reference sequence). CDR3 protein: CSARDARQGWGNTIYF. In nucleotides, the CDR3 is TGCAGTGCTAGAGATGCCCGACAGGGTTGGGGAAACACCATATATTTT.

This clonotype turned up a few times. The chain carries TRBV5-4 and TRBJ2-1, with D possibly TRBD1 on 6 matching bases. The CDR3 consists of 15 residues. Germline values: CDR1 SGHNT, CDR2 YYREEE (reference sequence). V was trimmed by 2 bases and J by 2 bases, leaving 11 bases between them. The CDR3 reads CASSLKQGAYNEQFF. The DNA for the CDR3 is TGTGCCAGCAGCTTAAAACAGGGAGCCTACAATGAGCAGTTCTTC.

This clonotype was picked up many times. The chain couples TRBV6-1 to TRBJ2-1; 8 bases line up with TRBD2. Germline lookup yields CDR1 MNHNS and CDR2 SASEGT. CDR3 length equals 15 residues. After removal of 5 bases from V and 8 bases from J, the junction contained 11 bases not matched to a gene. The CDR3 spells CASSQGLEKIDEQFF. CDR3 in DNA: TGTGCCAGCAGTCAGGGACTAGAAAAGATCGATGAGCAGTTCTTC.

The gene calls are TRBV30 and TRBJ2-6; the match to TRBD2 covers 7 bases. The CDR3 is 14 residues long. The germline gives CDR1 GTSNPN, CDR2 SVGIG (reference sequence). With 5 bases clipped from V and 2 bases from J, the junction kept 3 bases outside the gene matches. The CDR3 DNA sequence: TGTGCCTGGGCTGCGGGAGCTGGGGCCAACGTCCTGACTTTC. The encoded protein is CAWAAGAGANVLTF.

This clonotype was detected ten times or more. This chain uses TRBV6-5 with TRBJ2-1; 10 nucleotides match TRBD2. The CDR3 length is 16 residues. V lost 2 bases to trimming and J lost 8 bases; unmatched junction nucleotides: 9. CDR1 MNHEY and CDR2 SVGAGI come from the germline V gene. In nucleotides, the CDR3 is TGTGCCAGCAGTTACCTTCTAGCGGGAGATTTTGATGAGCAGTTCTTC. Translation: CASSYLLAGDFDEQFF.

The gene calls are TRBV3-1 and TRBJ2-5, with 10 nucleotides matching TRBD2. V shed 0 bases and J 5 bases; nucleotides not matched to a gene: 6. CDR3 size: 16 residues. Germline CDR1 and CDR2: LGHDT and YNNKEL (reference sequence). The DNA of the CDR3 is TGTGCCAGCAGCCAAGAATTACTAGCGGGATTGGAGACCCAGTACTTC. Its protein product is CASSQELLAGLETQYF.

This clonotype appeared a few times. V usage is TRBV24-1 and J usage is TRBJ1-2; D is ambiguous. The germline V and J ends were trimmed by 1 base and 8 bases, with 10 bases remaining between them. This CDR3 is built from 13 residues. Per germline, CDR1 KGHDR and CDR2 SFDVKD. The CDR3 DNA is TGTGCCACCAGTGATTTAGCCCACGGGGGCTACACCTTC. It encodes CATSDLAHGGYTF.

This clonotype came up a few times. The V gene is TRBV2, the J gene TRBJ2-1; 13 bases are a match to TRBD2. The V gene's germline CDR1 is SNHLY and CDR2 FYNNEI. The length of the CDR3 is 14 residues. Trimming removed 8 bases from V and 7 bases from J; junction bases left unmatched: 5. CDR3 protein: CASGRTSGRNEQFF. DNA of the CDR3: TGTGCCAGCGGAAGGACTAGCGGGAGAAATGAGCAGTTCTTC. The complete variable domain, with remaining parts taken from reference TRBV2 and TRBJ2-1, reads EPEVTQTPSHQVTQMGQEVILRCVPISNHLYFYWYRQILGQKVEFLVSFYNNEISEKSEIFDDQFSVERPDGSNFTLKIRSTKLEDSAMYFCASGRTSGRNEQFFGPGTRLTVL.

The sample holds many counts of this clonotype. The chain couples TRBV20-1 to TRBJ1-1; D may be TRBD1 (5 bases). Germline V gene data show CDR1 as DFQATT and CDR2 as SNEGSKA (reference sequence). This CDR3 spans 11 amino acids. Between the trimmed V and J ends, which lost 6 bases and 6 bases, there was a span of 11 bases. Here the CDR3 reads CSAWGGAEAFF. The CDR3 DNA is TGCAGTGCCTGGGGGGGGGCTGAAGCTTTCTTT.

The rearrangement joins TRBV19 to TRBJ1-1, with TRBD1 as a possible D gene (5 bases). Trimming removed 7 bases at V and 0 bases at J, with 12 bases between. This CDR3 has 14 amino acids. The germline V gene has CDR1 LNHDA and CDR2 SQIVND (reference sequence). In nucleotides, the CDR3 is TGTGCCAGTAAACAACAGGCTATGAACACTGAAGCTTTCTTT. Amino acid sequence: CASKQQAMNTEAFF.

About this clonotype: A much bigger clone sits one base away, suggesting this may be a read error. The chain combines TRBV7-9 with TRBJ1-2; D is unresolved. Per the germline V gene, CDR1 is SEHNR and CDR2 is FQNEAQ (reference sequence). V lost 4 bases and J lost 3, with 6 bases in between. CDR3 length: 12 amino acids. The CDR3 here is CASSSGDYGYTF. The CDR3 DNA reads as TGTGCCAGCAGCTCCGGGGACTATGGCTACACCTTC.

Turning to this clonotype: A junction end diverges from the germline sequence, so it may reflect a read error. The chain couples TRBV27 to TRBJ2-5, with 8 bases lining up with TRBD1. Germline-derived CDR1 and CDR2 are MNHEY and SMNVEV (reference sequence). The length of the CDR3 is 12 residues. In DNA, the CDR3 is TGTGCAAGCAGTAGAACAGGGGGGACCCAGTACTTC. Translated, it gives CASSRTGGTQYF.

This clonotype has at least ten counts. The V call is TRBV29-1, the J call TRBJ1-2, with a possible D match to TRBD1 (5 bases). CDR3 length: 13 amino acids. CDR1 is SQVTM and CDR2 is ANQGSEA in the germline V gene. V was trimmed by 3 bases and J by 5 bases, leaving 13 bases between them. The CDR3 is CSVEVQATYGYTF. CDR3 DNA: TGCAGCGTTGAGGTACAGGCGACTTATGGCTACACCTTC.